These 8 T cell receptor beta chains originate from one sample sequenced in a study of CD8+CD57+ T cells in acquired aplastic anemia (dated 2018 in TCRdb). Reads for this sample came from an Illumina HiSeq 2000. Genomic DNA served as template for TCR beta VDJ combination and CDR3 sequence profiling. In TCRdb, the public reads were trimmed at Q25 with fastp and aligned with MiXCR, with productive beta chains retained. CDR3 protein duplicates are merged, each entry listing the most common genes and DNA. The sample table shows hundreds of thousands of distinct CDR3 sequences, and approximately 70% are seen once. The ten largest clones represent 4% of the sample. The sample comprised sorted CD4+, CD8+, or CD8+CD57+ T cells (not recorded which) from PBMCs. These receptors were taken from a human donor in good health, serving as a control.

The chain recombines TRBV20-1 with TRBJ2-7; D is ambiguous. V was shortened by 3 bases and J by 4 bases, with 13 bases between the two germline ends. The CDR3 contains 13 residues. CDR1 is DFQATT, CDR2 SNEGSKA, per germline (reference sequence). The CDR3: CSARADKIYEQYF. In nucleotides, the CDR3 is TGCAGTGCTAGGGCAGACAAAATTTACGAGCAGTACTTC.

As to this clonotype: This likely comes from a read error, as the CDR3 has no conserved phenylalanine or tryptophan at its end. The J gene is TRBJ2-7, the V gene TRBV10-3, with 9 positions matching TRBD1. The trim removed 7 bases at V and 6 bases at J, leaving 13 bases unmatched. This CDR3 contains 15 residues. Germline loops: CDR1 ENHRY, CDR2 SYGVKD. CDR3 DNA: TGTGCCATCACTGATAGACAGGGGGACGTCAGCGAGCAGTACCTC. Its protein product is CAITDRQGDVSEQYL.

The V call is TRBV29-1, the J call TRBJ2-7; weak D call: TRBD2 (6 bases). The CDR3 consists of 11 residues. Germline CDR1 SQVTM, CDR2 ANQGSEA. V dropped 4 bases and J dropped 6 bases, with 10 bases sitting between them. CDR3 bases: TGCAGCGTTGGGGAGGTCTCCGAGCAGTACTTC. Translating it yields CSVGEVSEQYF.

The rearrangement uses TRBV10-1 and TRBJ2-7, with D uncertain. The V end lost 2 bases, the J end lost 3 bases, and 8 bases lay between the germline ends. Germline values: CDR1 WNHNN, CDR2 SYGVQD (reference sequence). The CDR3 sequence is 13 residues long. The CDR3 bases are TGCGCCAGCAGTGAGACAGTCGTCTACGAGCAGTACTTC. Translation: CASSETVVYEQYF.

The V call is TRBV7-2, the J call TRBJ2-7; possible D gene TRBD2, 6 bases. V was pared by 4 bases and J by 4 bases, with 20 bases between. The CDR3 is 16 amino acids. CDR1 is SGHTA, CDR2 FQGNSA, per germline. CDR3 in amino acids: CASSYRRGQLRYEQYF. The CDR3 DNA follows: TGTGCCAGCAGCTATAGGCGGGGCCAACTCCGATACGAGCAGTACTTC.

The J gene is TRBJ2-3, the V gene TRBV5-1, with a weak D call TRBD1 (6 bases). V lost 1 base and J lost 4, with 7 bases in between. The CDR3 loop spans 13 amino acids. Looked up from germline, CDR1 is SGHRS and CDR2 is YFSETQ. The CDR3 DNA reads as TGCGCCAGCAGCTTGACAGGGTCAGATACGCAGTATTTT. Translating it yields CASSLTGSDTQYF.

The V gene is TRBV20-1, the J gene TRBJ2-1, with D possibly matching TRBD2 (6 bases). The CDR3 is 15 residues long. The V gene lost 3 bases and the J gene lost 12 bases, with 24 bases spanning the gap. In germline, CDR1 is DFQATT, CDR2 SNEGSKA (reference sequence). This chain's CDR3 is CSASATGTCERRQFF. Here the CDR3 DNA reads TGCAGTGCTAGCGCGACCGGGACTTGCGAGCGGAGGCAGTTCTTC.

The V gene is TRBV9, the J gene TRBJ1-2, with D possibly TRBD1 on 6 matching bases. The germline CDR1 and CDR2 sequences are SGDLS and YYNGEE. This CDR3 comprises 13 residues. Trimming pared 4 bases from V and 10 bases from J, leaving 17 bases between. CDR3 in DNA: TGTGCCAGCAGCCCGCGGGGGGCTATCGACTACACCTTC. Its translation: CASSPRGAIDYTF.